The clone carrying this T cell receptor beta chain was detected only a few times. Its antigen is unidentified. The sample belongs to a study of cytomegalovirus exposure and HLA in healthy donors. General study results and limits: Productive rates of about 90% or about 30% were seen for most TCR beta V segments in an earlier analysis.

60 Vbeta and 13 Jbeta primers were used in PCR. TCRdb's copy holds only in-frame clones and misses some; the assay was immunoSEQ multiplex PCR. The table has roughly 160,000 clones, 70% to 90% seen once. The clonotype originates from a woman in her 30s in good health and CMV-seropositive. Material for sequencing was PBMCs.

In DNA, the CDR3 is TGTGCCAGCAGCTTGGCCTGGTATAGGGGACAGTACTATGGCTACACCTTC. Translation gives CASSLAWYRGQYYGYTF. The chain uses TRBV7-8 and TRBJ1-2, with 7 nucleotides matching TRBD1. CDR3 length: 17 residues. The V gene's germline CDR1 is SGHVS and CDR2 FQNEAQ. The J segment lost 3 bases and the V segment lost 3 bases, leaving 13 bases of the junction unmatched.